The rows below give T cell receptor beta chains drawn from one sample of a study of shared clonotypes between healthy human individuals. Method: immunoSEQ multiplex PCR; TCRdb's copy keeps in-frame clones and lacks some. The sample comprises approximately 1.4 million clones, 98% of which are singletons, and about 0.4% rests with the top ten. The sample taken for sequencing was naive CD4+ T cells sorted from blood. These receptors came from a man between 25 and 39 years old in good health. The CDR3 runs from the conserved cysteine through the conserved F or W. A D gene is named only where the DNA matches it firmly. Clone size appears in some rows only: once, few, many, or a class for an expanded clone.

once | TRBJ1-4 | - | TRBV5-1 | TGCGCCAGCAGCTTGGACCCCCAAAAGGGGTTGTTAAAACTGTTTTTT | CASSLDPQKGLLKLFF
- | TRBJ2-2 | - | TRBV23-1 | TGCGCCAGCAGTCTTACCAGCCCGAACACCGGGGAGCTGTTTTTT | CASSLTSPNTGELFF
- | TRBJ1-4 | - | TRBV14 | TGTGCCAGCAGCCACAGGAATGAAAAACTGTTTTTT | CASSHRNEKLFF
- | TRBJ2-2 | - | TRBV7-7 | TGTGCCAGCAGCTTAGCGAGGGGAAAGGCCGGGGAGCTGTTTTTT | CASSLARGKAGELFF
- | TRBJ2-7 | - | TRBV28 | TGTGCCAGCACATTCGGGGGCCACTACGAGCAGTACTTC | CASTFGGHYEQYF
once | TRBJ1-1 | - | TRBV6-6 | TGTGCCAGCAGGACCGCCGAATACAGGGAGGGCACTGAAGCTTTCTTT | CASRTAEYREGTEAFF
- | TRBJ1-3 | - | TRBV7-2 | TGTGCCAGCAGCCCGGACCCGCGCTCTGGAAACACCATATATTTT | CASSPDPRSGNTIYF
- | TRBJ1-1 | TRBD1 | TRBV18 | TGTGCCAGCTCACCAGGACAGGGTTTCACTGAAGCTTTCTTT | CASSPGQGFTEAFF
- | TRBJ1-2 | - | TRBV15 | TGTGCCACCAGCAGGGTTCTGGGGAATTATGGCTACACCTTC | CATSRVLGNYGYTF
- | TRBJ1-2 | - | TRBV7-8 | TGTGCCAGCAGCCACCGGGGAGAACTATATGGCTACACCTTC | CASSHRGELYGYTF
- | TRBJ2-7 | - | TRBV28 | TGTGCCAGCAGCCAAACCCCCACCTGGACTTTCACCTACGAGCAGTACTTC | CASSQTPTWTFTYEQYF
- | TRBJ1-1 | TRBD1 | TRBV13 | TGTGCCAGCAGCGGCGGACAGGGGAACACTGAAGCTTTCTTT | CASSGGQGNTEAFF
- | TRBJ2-7 | - | TRBV5-1 | TGCGCCAGCAGCTTGGTCTCTTACCTACACGAGCAGTACTTC | CASSLVSYLHEQYF
- | TRBJ2-7 | - | TRBV5-1 | TGCGCCAGCAGCTTTGGAGCGATTAGCTCCTACGAGCAGTACTTC | CASSFGAISSYEQYF
once | TRBJ2-1 | - | TRBV18 | TGTGCCAGTCTCGGGACGGCGAGCTCCTACAATGAGCAGTTCTTC | CASLGTASSYNEQFF
- | TRBJ2-2 | - | TRBV11-1 | TGTGCCAGCAGCTTAGACGAAGTGGAGCTGTTTTTT | CASSLDEVELFF
once | TRBJ1-2 | TRBD1 | TRBV6-1 | TGTGCCAGCAGTGAAGCGGGACAGGGCTACGGCTACACCTTC | CASSEAGQGYGYTF
- | TRBJ2-1 | TRBD1 | TRBV6-4 | TGTGCCAGCAGTAGGGGACAGGGAATGGGTGAGCAGTTCTTC | CASSRGQGMGEQFF
- | TRBJ2-1 | - | TRBV14 | TGTGCCAGCAGCGTCGACATGGGGCGATACAATGAGCAGTTCTTC | CASSVDMGRYNEQFF
- | TRBJ2-7 | - | TRBV15 | TGTGCCACCAGCAGAGAGAAGGCAGGCGGGGAGCAGTACTTC | CATSREKAGGEQYF
- | TRBJ2-7 | TRBD2 | TRBV19 | TGTGCCAGTAGCCGACTGGGAGGGTCGTTTGACGAGCAGTACTTC | CASSRLGGSFDEQYF
- | TRBJ1-2 | - | TRBV14 | TGTGCCAGCAGCCAAGATCGGAGATTTGGCTACACCTTC | CASSQDRRFGYTF
- | TRBJ2-3 | TRBD2 | TRBV27 | TGTGCCAGCAGTTTATTAGCGGGAACAGATACGCAGTATTTT | CASSLLAGTDTQYF
- | TRBJ2-7 | - | TRBV9 | TGTGCCAGCAGCGCGGGACCGTTTATGGATTACGAGCAGTACTTC | CASSAGPFMDYEQYF
- | TRBJ2-1 | TRBD1 | TRBV9 | TGTGCCAGCAGCGTCGGGACAGGCCAGTCAAGCGAGCAGTTCTTC | CASSVGTGQSSEQFF
- | TRBJ2-2 | TRBD2 | TRBV7-7 | TGTGCCAGCAGCTCGGAAGCGGGAGGAGTCCCCGGGGAGCTGTTTTTT | CASSSEAGGVPGELFF
- | TRBJ1-2 | TRBD1 | TRBV5-1 | TGCGCCAGCAGCTTGGTGGGACAGGGTAATGGCTACACCTTC | CASSLVGQGNGYTF
- | TRBJ2-2 | - | TRBV5-1 | TGCGCCAGCAGCTTGATGCCCGCCGTAGCGAACACCGGGGAGCTGTTTTTT | CASSLMPAVANTGELFF
- | TRBJ2-3 | TRBD2 | TRBV10-3 | TGTGCCATCAAGACTAGCGGGAGGGTTCGAACAGATACGCAGTATTTT | CAIKTSGRVRTDTQYF
- | TRBJ1-5 | TRBD1 | TRBV19 | TGTGCCAGTAGTATAGACGGGGGACAGGCGAGCAATCAGCCCCAGCATTTT | CASSIDGGQASNQPQHF
- | TRBJ2-6 | TRBD1 | TRBV19 | TGTGCCAGTAGACCAACAGGGGACGGGGCCAACGTCCTGACTTTC | CASRPTGDGANVLTF
- | TRBJ2-5 | TRBD1 | TRBV7-9 | TGTGCCAGCAGCGCCATACTTCGACAGGGGCCGCCAGTGGCCCAGTACTTC | CASSAILRQGPPVAQYF
- | TRBJ2-7 | - | TRBV5-4 | TGTGCCAGCAGGGGTTCCGGGAGCTCCTACGAGCAGTACTTC | CASRGSGSSYEQYF
- | TRBJ2-7 | TRBD1 | TRBV6-1 | TGTGCCAGCAGTGACCGGGCGGGGACAGGGGACGAGCAGTACTTC | CASSDRAGTGDEQYF
- | TRBJ2-7 | - | TRBV7-6 | TGTGCCAGCAGCTTATCGTCTTACTACGAGCAGTACTTC | CASSLSSYYEQYF
- | TRBJ2-1 | - | TRBV18 | TGTGCCAGCTCACCTCGACAGGGTTCAGCGGGACCCTACAATGAGCAGTTCTTC | CASSPRQGSAGPYNEQFF
- | TRBJ2-1 | - | TRBV12-5 | TGTGCTAGTGGTTCAAGTGGTGAGCAGTTCTTC | CASGSSGEQFF
- | TRBJ1-1 | - | TRBV5-4 | TGTGCCAGCAGCTCCCCAAACGGACTGAACACTGAAGCTTTCTTT | CASSSPNGLNTEAFF
- | TRBJ2-7 | TRBD2 | TRBV29-1 | TGCAGCGCCGAACGTAGGCTAGCGGGGACCTACGAGCAGTACTTC | CSAERRLAGTYEQYF
- | TRBJ2-2 | - | TRBV5-1 | TGCGCCAGCAGCTTCGACTCTGCTAACACCGGGGAGCTGTTTTTT | CASSFDSANTGELFF
- | TRBJ2-7 | - | TRBV5-1 | TGCGCCAGCAGCTCATCGAGGACAGACTACGAGCAGTACTTC | CASSSSRTDYEQYF
- | TRBJ2-4 | - | TRBV9 | TGTGCCAGCAGCGTGACCGATACTGTATGGAACATTCAGTACTTC | CASSVTDTVWNIQYF
- | TRBJ2-5 | TRBD2 | TRBV5-1 | TGCGCCAGCAGCGCCAGCGGGGTCCCCCAAGAGACCCAGTACTTC | CASSASGVPQETQYF
- | TRBJ2-7 | - | TRBV10-3 | TGTGCCACCCAACCCCTTAGCGGAAACTACGAGCAGTACTTC | CATQPLSGNYEQYF
once | TRBJ2-1 | - | TRBV14 | TGTGCCAGCAGTTACACCCTCTCCTCTCTAGTCTCCTACAATGAGCAGTTCTTC | CASSYTLSSLVSYNEQFF
- | TRBJ2-3 | - | TRBV18 | TGTGCCAGCTCACCACGTCCAGAGGTGTCAGATACGCAGTATTTT | CASSPRPEVSDTQYF
- | TRBJ2-5 | TRBD2 | TRBV7-2 | TGTGCCAGCAGCTTGACTAGCGTGAACCAAGAGACCCAGTACTTC | CASSLTSVNQETQYF
- | TRBJ2-7 | - | TRBV10-1 | TGCGCCAGCAGTGGCAAGGGCCCAGCCTACGAGCAGTACTTC | CASSGKGPAYEQYF
- | TRBJ2-7 | - | TRBV5-1 | TGCGCCAGCAGCTTGGCGCCTCCTGGGTTCGGGTACGAGCAGTACTTC | CASSLAPPGFGYEQYF
- | TRBJ2-7 | TRBD2 | TRBV28 | TGTGCCAGCTTAAGGCATCGCGGGAGGGCCGGGTTCGAGCAGTACTTC | CASLRHRGRAGFEQYF
- | TRBJ2-1 | - | TRBV11-2 | TGTGCCAGCAGCGACTCTCTGGCCTCCTACAATGAGCAGTTCTTC | CASSDSLASYNEQFF
- | TRBJ2-5 | - | TRBV7-9 | TGTGCCAGCAGCTACCCGACGGCGTACCAAGAGACCCAGTACTTC | CASSYPTAYQETQYF
- | TRBJ2-7 | - | TRBV9 | TGTGCCAGCAGCGTAGACCTCTCCTACGAGCAGTACTTC | CASSVDLSYEQYF